Each of the 17 T cell receptor beta chains below was sequenced from the same sample in a study of blood T cells in healthy people across ages. PCR was performed a second time for about 7 to 12 cycles using a sample-barcoded 5' primer and a J-beta primer mix. TCRdb ran MiXCR on the 5' RACE reads and lists one entry per CDR3 protein. This repertoire shows under 700,000 distinct CDR3 sequences, about 25% found once; its top ten account for less than 9%. The same data also went into a second study, on T cells of mothers and their children.

Material for sequencing was blood. These receptors came from a boy aged 5-17 years in good health.

The genes are TRBV7-3 and TRBJ2-5; 10 nucleotides match TRBD2. The DNA end favors TRBJ2-1, so the J call may be wrong. Germline-derived CDR1 and CDR2 are SGHTA and FQGTGA. The CDR3 has 15 residues. The CDR3 DNA reads TGTGCCAGCAGCTTAAGTAGCGGGGGGCCAAATGAGCAGTTCTTC. It encodes CASSLSSGGPNEQFF.

A few counts support this clonotype. CDR3 sequence (DNA): TGCGCCAGCGGCCCCGGGACACGCTCCTACGAGCAGTACTTC. Amino acids: CASGPGTRSYEQYF. The chain links TRBV4-3 to TRBJ2-5; D perhaps matches TRBD1 (6 bases). The last part of the DNA fits TRBJ2-7 better; the J call may be wrong. The CDR3 covers 14 residues. Germline CDR1 LGHNA, CDR2 YSLEER.

V and J are TRBV2 and TRBJ2-1; 12 positions match TRBD1. CDR1 is SNHLY, CDR2 FYNNEI, per germline. CDR3 length: 16 residues. With 0 bases clipped from V and 12 bases from J, the junction kept 9 bases outside the gene matches. Here the CDR3 DNA reads TGTGCCAGCAGTGAAGCGCTTGGGACAGGGGGCGATGGGCAGTTCTTC. Its translation: CASSEALGTGGDGQFF.

The V gene is TRBV20-1, the J gene TRBJ1-5; no clear D. Germline V CDR1 and CDR2: DFQATT, SNEGSKA (reference sequence). V was shortened by 4 bases and J by 0 bases, with 13 bases between the two germline ends. The CDR3 has 15 amino acids. In DNA form, the CDR3 reads TGCAGTGCTACACAGACCGAATATAGCAATCAGCCCCAGCATTTT. Its translation: CSATQTEYSNQPQHF.

This sequence joins TRBV20-1 and TRBJ2-3; unclear D gene. The ends were cut back, 3 bases at V and 2 bases at J, with 12 bases in the middle. CDR1 is DFQATT and CDR2 is SNEGSKA in the germline V gene (reference sequence). The CDR3 is 14 amino acids. CDR3 sequence reads: CSASDTFYTDTQYF. The DNA of the CDR3 is TGCAGTGCTAGTGACACCTTTTACACAGATACGCAGTATTTT.

The chain couples TRBV5-1 to TRBJ1-2; D not certain. The CDR3 has 14 residues. Per the germline V gene, CDR1 is SGHRS and CDR2 is YFSETQ. Trimming shortened V by 0 bases and J by 1 base, and 7 bases separated the two germline ends. CDR3 nucleotide sequence: TGCGCCAGCAGCTTGGATGGGGATAACTATGGCTACACCTTC. Translated, it gives CASSLDGDNYGYTF.

This clonotype turned up a few times. V is TRBV7-9 and J is TRBJ2-1, with 11 positions matching TRBD2. This CDR3 is built from 17 residues. J was trimmed by 0 bases and V by 6 bases; bases with no gene match: 7. Germline lookup yields CDR1 SEHNR and CDR2 FQNEAQ (reference sequence). CDR3 coding DNA: TGTGCCAGCAGTCGACTAGCGGGGAAACACTCCTACAATGAGCAGTTCTTC. Its protein is CASSRLAGKHSYNEQFF.

This clonotype turned up a few times. Written as DNA, the CDR3 is TGCGCCAGCAGCTTGGTAGCGGGAAAAAACAACGAGCAGTACTTC. Protein: CASSLVAGKNNEQYF. The V gene is TRBV5-1, the J gene TRBJ2-7, with 8 bases that match TRBD2. The CDR3 sequence is 15 residues long. The V gene's germline CDR1 is SGHRS and CDR2 YFSETQ. Unmatched junction bases numbered 7, after V lost 0 bases and J lost 5 bases.

At least ten counts were recorded for this clonotype. This rearrangement joins TRBV5-1 to TRBJ1-2; 9 bases are a match to TRBD1. V lost 4 bases, J lost 8 bases, and 6 bases stayed unmatched. This CDR3 has 13 amino acids. The V gene's germline CDR1 is SGHRS and CDR2 YFSETQ. The CDR3 here is CASSGWTGEGYTF. CDR3 nucleotides: TGCGCCAGCAGCGGTTGGACAGGGGAGGGCTACACCTTC.

The chain links TRBV12-3 or TRBV12-4 to TRBJ1-2; weak D call: TRBD1 (6 bases). The CDR3 sequence is 13 residues long. V was trimmed by 7 bases and J by 3 bases, leaving 12 bases between them. CDR3 bases: TGTGCCAGCAAGGGGGACGGCTACTATGGCTACACCTTC. It encodes CASKGDGYYGYTF.

This clonotype was picked up a small number of times. The rearrangement uses TRBV6-5 and TRBJ2-2; no clear D gene. There are 13 residues in the CDR3. Germline CDR1 and CDR2: MNHEY and SVGAGI. With 0 bases removed from V and 8 bases from J, the gap between germline ends came to 7 bases. The CDR3 loop is CASSYSIWGELFF. The DNA of the CDR3 is TGTGCCAGCAGTTACTCGATTTGGGGGGAGCTGTTTTTT.

This rearrangement joins TRBV15 to TRBJ1-2, with D unclear. This CDR3 spans 14 amino acids. V shed 5 bases and J shed 5 bases, with 15 bases lying between them. The germline CDR1 and CDR2 sequences are LNHNV and YYDKDF (reference sequence). This CDR3 is CATSPQGSDYGYTF. CDR3 DNA: TGTGCCACCAGCCCACAAGGGAGCGATTATGGCTACACCTTC.

The sample holds many counts of this clonotype. The V and J genes are TRBV2 and TRBJ2-1, with unresolved D. CDR1 SNHLY and CDR2 FYNNEI come from the germline V gene. The CDR3 spans 15 residues. V shed 3 bases and J shed 1 base, with 10 bases lying between them. The CDR3 sequence: CASSDTLASYNEQFF. As DNA, the CDR3 is TGTGCCAGCAGTGATACCCTCGCTTCCTACAATGAGCAGTTCTTC.

This sequence joins TRBV24-1 and TRBJ1-5; a possible D gene is TRBD1 (5 bases). The V gene's germline CDR1 is KGHDR and CDR2 SFDVKD. V dropped 9 bases and J dropped 9 bases, with 14 bases sitting between them. CDR3 length: 12 amino acids. This CDR3 reads CATWNGQGPQHF. The CDR3 nucleotides are TGTGCCACCTGGAACGGTCAGGGGCCCCAGCATTTT.

The chain carries TRBV7-3 and TRBJ2-3; 15 nucleotides agree with TRBD2. Germline loops: CDR1 SGHTA, CDR2 FQGTGA. Unmatched junction bases numbered 6, after V lost 2 bases and J lost 6 bases. The CDR3 is 17 amino acids. As DNA, the CDR3 is TGTGCCAGCAGCTTAGACCCGGGACTAGCGGGGGGCGATACGCAGTATTTT. Its translation: CASSLDPGLAGGDTQYF.

This clonotype has just a few counts. The chain couples TRBV5-5 to TRBJ2-4, with TRBD2 matching 8 bases. In germline, CDR1 is SGHKS, CDR2 YYEKEE (reference sequence). Trimming removed 6 bases from V and 2 bases from J; junction bases left unmatched: 10. The CDR3 has 16 residues. In nucleotides, the CDR3 is TGTGCCAGCACCCAGAGCGGGGGCGCAACCAAAAACATTCAGTACTTC. This encodes CASTQSGGATKNIQYF. The full variable domain, its missing parts supplied by reference TRBV5-5 and TRBJ2-4, is DAGVTQSPTHLIKTRGQQVTLRCSPISGHKSVSWYQQVLGQGPQFIFQYYEKEERGRGNFPDRFSARQFPNYSSELNVNALLLGDSALYLCASTQSGGATKNIQYFGAGTRLSVL.

The chain is built from TRBV7-8 and TRBJ1-6; the D gene is possibly TRBD1 (5 bases). Trimming removed 5 bases from V and 0 bases from J, with 11 bases in between. In germline, CDR1 is SGHVS, CDR2 FQNEAQ. This CDR3 spans 16 amino acids. This chain's CDR3 is CASSTGGSSYNSPLHF. The CDR3 nucleotides are TGTGCCAGCAGCACGGGGGGGAGCTCCTATAATTCACCCCTCCACTTT.